The T cell receptor (beta chain) under discussion was sequenced for a study of OX40 agonist ivuxolimab in advanced cancers. TCRdb keeps only in-frame clones here, not all; method: immunoSEQ multiplex PCR. The table includes 100,000 to 130,000 clones, less than 95% detected once. This clonotype was obtained from an adult with an advanced solid tumor such as melanoma, head and neck, liver or kidney cancer. This specimen consisted of CD4+ or CD8+ T cells sorted from blood, obtained in a trial of the OX40 agonist ivuxolimab.

The CDR3 nucleotides are TGTGCCTGGAGTCTCTGGACTAGCCAGAACGGGGAGCTGTTTTTT. It translates to CAWSLWTSQNGELFF. The V gene is TRBV30, the J gene TRBJ2-2; 8 bases fit TRBD2. In germline, CDR1 is GTSNPN, CDR2 SVGIG (reference sequence). After removal of 2 bases from V and 7 bases from J, the junction contained 9 bases not matched to a gene. The CDR3 has 15 residues.